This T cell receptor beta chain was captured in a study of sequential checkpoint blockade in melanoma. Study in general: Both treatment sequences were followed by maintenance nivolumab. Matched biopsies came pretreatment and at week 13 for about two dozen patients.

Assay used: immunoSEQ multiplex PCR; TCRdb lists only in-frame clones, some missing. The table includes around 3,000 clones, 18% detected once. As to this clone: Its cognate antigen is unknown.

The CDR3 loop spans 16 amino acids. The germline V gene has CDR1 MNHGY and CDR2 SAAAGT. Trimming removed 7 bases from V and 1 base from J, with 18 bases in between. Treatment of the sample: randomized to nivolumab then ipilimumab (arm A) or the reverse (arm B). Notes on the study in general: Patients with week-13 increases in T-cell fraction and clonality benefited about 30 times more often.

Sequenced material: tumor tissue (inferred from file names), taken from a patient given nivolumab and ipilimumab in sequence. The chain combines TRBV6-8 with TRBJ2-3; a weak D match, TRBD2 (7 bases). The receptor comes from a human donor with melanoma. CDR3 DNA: TGTGCCAGCACCGGGCGGCGGGGGCAGGGCACAGATACGCAGTATTTT. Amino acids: CASTGRRGQGTDTQYF.